The 12 T cell receptor beta chains reported below all come from one sample, sequenced in a study of blood T cells in healthy people across ages. Primed by a sample-barcoded 5' primer and a J-beta primer mix, a second PCR proceeded for about 6 to 11 cycles. TCRdb reprocessed the 5' RACE reads with MiXCR, giving one entry per CDR3 protein. Counted here are just under 750,000 distinct CDR3 sequences, 22% occurring once; the ten biggest clones make up 20% to 25%. The sequencing input was blood. The source of these receptors is a man aged 65 to 79 in good health.

The chain recombines TRBV5-1 with TRBJ2-5, with D perhaps matching TRBD1 or TRBD2 (5 bases each). Looked up from germline, CDR1 is SGHRS and CDR2 is YFSETQ. Trimming took 0 bases from V and 1 from J, leaving 10 bases between them. The CDR3 consists of 15 residues. Written as DNA, the CDR3 is TGCGCCAGCAGCTTGGCCGTGGGGGTCCAAGAGACCCAGTACTTC. Translated: CASSLAVGVQETQYF.

This clonotype was detected a few times. V gene TRBV7-9 combines with J gene TRBJ1-6, with no clear D. Germline V lookup: CDR1 SEHNR, CDR2 FQNEAQ (reference sequence). Trimming shortened V by 4 bases and J by 6 bases, and 13 bases separated the two germline ends. The CDR3 contains 15 residues. As DNA, the CDR3 is TGTGCCAGCAGCTCGCCGGGAGTCCCTAATTCACCCCTCCACTTT. Protein product: CASSSPGVPNSPLHF.

The chain carries TRBV29-1 and TRBJ1-4; unclear D gene. Trimming left V 7 bases short and J 6 bases short, with 15 bases between. This CDR3 is 13 amino acids long. Germline V gives CDR1 SQVTM, CDR2 ANQGSEA. CDR3 sequence (DNA): TGCAGCGCTCACCTCCAAGGAGATGAAAAACTGTTTTTT. The encoded protein is CSAHLQGDEKLFF.

This clonotype has just a few counts. V gene TRBV4-1 combines with J gene TRBJ1-1, with D unresolved. The CDR3 spans 13 residues. Trimming removed 0 bases from V and 4 bases from J, with 6 bases in between. Germline CDR1 reads MGHRA; CDR2 reads YSYEKL. This CDR3 reads CASSQDVATEAFF. CDR3 bases: TGCGCCAGCAGCCAAGATGTTGCCACTGAAGCTTTCTTT.

There are a few counts of this clonotype. This sequence joins TRBV3-1 and TRBJ2-1, with 11 bases matching TRBD2. The CDR3 extends over 17 amino acids. Trimming took 0 bases from V and 5 from J; bases not matched to a gene: 6. Germline CDR1 reads LGHDT; CDR2 reads YNNKEL (reference sequence). The CDR3 here is CASSQERASGRNNEQFF. DNA for the CDR3: TGTGCCAGCAGCCAAGAACGGGCTAGCGGGAGGAACAATGAGCAGTTCTTC.

Many counts were recorded for this clonotype. The chain employs TRBV28 and TRBJ2-6, with unresolved D. Germline CDR1 MDHEN, CDR2 SYDVKM. This CDR3 comprises 14 residues. V was trimmed by 6 bases and J by 0 bases, leaving 6 bases between them. DNA for the CDR3: TGTGCCAGCAGACGGAGCTCTGGGGCCAACGTCCTGACTTTC. Translating gives CASRRSSGANVLTF. Complete variable domain (other parts from reference TRBV28 and TRBJ2-6): DVKVTQSSRYLVKRTGEKVFLECVQDMDHENMFWYRQDPGLGLRLIYFSYDVKMKEKGDIPEGYSVSREKKERFSLILESASTNQTSMYLCASRRSSGANVLTFGAGSRLTVL.

The chain uses TRBV11-2 and TRBJ1-2, with D tentatively TRBD1 (6 bases). Germline values: CDR1 SGHAT, CDR2 FQNNGV. This CDR3 region has 15 residues. Between the trimmed V and J ends, which lost 4 bases and 4 bases, there was a span of 16 bases. CDR3 protein: CASSYTGQSFYGYTF. The CDR3, as DNA: TGTGCCAGCAGCTACACAGGGCAGAGTTTCTATGGCTACACCTTC. Full variable domain (remainder filled in from reference TRBV11-2 and TRBJ1-2): EAGVAQSPRYKIIEKRQSVAFWCNPISGHATLYWYQQILGQGPKLLIQFQNNGVVDDSQLPKDRFSAERLKGVDSTLKIQPAKLEDSAVYLCASSYTGQSFYGYTFGSGTRLTVV.

J is TRBJ2-7 and V is TRBV19, with 9 bases fitting TRBD1. V lost 5 bases and J lost 3; bases outside the gene matches: 5. Germline CDR1 LNHDA, CDR2 SQIVND (reference sequence). The CDR3 is 14 residues long. This CDR3 is CASSVWGQGYEQYF. The CDR3 DNA sequence: TGTGCCAGTAGTGTGTGGGGACAGGGCTACGAGCAGTACTTC.

CDR3 bases: TGCAGTGCCCAGGGGGGAATAGGGGAGCTGTTTTTT. Protein sequence: CSAQGGIGELFF. The V and J genes are TRBV20-1 and TRBJ2-2; perhaps TRBD1 as D (7 bases). CDR3 length: 12 residues. Trimming took off 6 bases at V and 8 bases at J, with 13 bases between the two ends. Looked up from germline, CDR1 is DFQATT and CDR2 is SNEGSKA (reference sequence).

The chain couples TRBV7-2 to TRBJ2-3; TRBD1 or TRBD2 may be the D gene (5 bases each). This CDR3 contains 14 residues. The V gene lost 5 bases and the J gene lost 6 bases, with 15 bases spanning the gap. Germline CDR1 SGHTA, CDR2 FQGNSA. CDR3 DNA sequence: TGTGCCAGCAGCCCCCAAGGGGACGTTGATACGCAGTATTTT. Translating gives CASSPQGDVDTQYF.

This clonotype occurred a few times. The J gene is TRBJ2-7, the V gene TRBV12-3 or TRBV12-4; 9 nucleotides line up with TRBD2. The J segment lost 3 bases and the V segment lost 1 base, leaving 4 bases of the junction unmatched. This CDR3 contains 15 residues. The CDR3 DNA sequence: TGTGCCAGCAGTTTAGGTGGTAGCGGGGGCTACGAGCAGTACTTC. It translates to CASSLGGSGGYEQYF.

The chain combines TRBV9 with TRBJ2-1; weak D call: TRBD2 (7 bases). The end of the DNA aligns better with TRBJ2-7, so the J call may be wrong. The CDR3 sequence is 14 residues long. Germline V CDR1 and CDR2: SGDLS, YYNGEE. In nucleotides, the CDR3 is TGTGCCAGCAGCATATACAGGGAGGGCTACGAGCAGTACTTC. Translated: CASSIYREGYEQYF.